A selection of T cell receptor beta chains follows, all from one sample in a study of blood T cell repertoires in COVID-19. Produced via immunoSEQ multiplex PCR; TCRdb's table is partial and in-frame only. This table has under 150,000 clones, roughly 85% appearing once. Sequencing was performed on peripheral blood. All receptors derive from a man aged 35 to 55 with acute or convalescent COVID-19. CDR3s include the opening cysteine and the closing phenylalanine or tryptophan. Fields, in order: clone size, V gene, J gene, D gene, CDR3 protein, CDR3 DNA. A D gene is named only where the DNA matches it firmly. The size of a clone is reported for some rows only, either as once, few or many, or as a class for expanded clones.

size: -
V: TRBV12-2
J: TRBJ1-5
D: -
CDR3: CASRPDTDQPQHF
DNA: TGTGCAAGTCGCCCGGACACGGATCAGCCCCAGCATTTT

size: -
V: TRBV5-1
J: TRBJ2-7
D: TRBD1
CDR3: CASSLYGTASSYEQYF
DNA: TGCGCCAGCAGCTTGTATGGGACAGCGAGTTCCTACGAGCAGTACTTC

size: many
V: TRBV30
J: TRBJ1-5
D: -
CDR3: CAWSKGESNQPQHF
DNA: TGTGCCTGGAGTAAAGGGGAAAGCAATCAGCCCCAGCATTTT

size: -
V: TRBV4-1
J: TRBJ2-3
D: -
CDR3: CASSQWGGRDTQYF
DNA: TGCGCCAGCAGCCAATGGGGGGGCCGAGATACGCAGTATTTT

size: -
V: TRBV5-5
J: TRBJ1-3
D: -
CDR3: CASSLGGTGNTIYF
DNA: TGTGCCAGCAGCCTCGGAGGGACTGGAAACACCATATATTTT

size: once
V: TRBV6-4
J: TRBJ2-3
D: -
CDR3: CASSDSGLSTDTQYF
DNA: TGTGCCAGCAGTGACTCTGGGCTAAGCACAGATACGCAGTATTTT

size: -
V: TRBV24-1
J: TRBJ1-5
D: -
CDR3: CATKEGPLSNQPQHF
DNA: TGTGCCACCAAGGAGGGTCCCCTTAGCAATCAGCCCCAGCATTTT

size: -
V: TRBV9
J: TRBJ2-7
D: -
CDR3: CASSRFRDLRIGEQYF
DNA: TGTGCCAGCAGTCGTTTCCGGGATCTAAGGATAGGCGAGCAGTACTTC

size: -
V: TRBV11-2
J: TRBJ2-1
D: TRBD2
CDR3: CASSLDLAGGLNEQFF
DNA: TGTGCCAGCAGCTTAGATCTAGCGGGGGGCCTCAATGAGCAGTTCTTC

size: -
V: TRBV7-2
J: TRBJ2-3
D: -
CDR3: CASSFSYTTTDTQYF
DNA: TGTGCCAGCAGCTTCTCATACACCACCACAGATACGCAGTATTTT

size: -
V: TRBV28
J: TRBJ2-5
D: -
CDR3: CASSIAGKETQYF
DNA: TGTGCCAGCAGTATCGCGGGGAAAGAGACCCAGTACTTC

size: -
V: TRBV3-1/TRBV3-2
J: TRBJ2-7
D: -
CDR3: CASSQGRTPSYEQYF
DNA: TGTGCCAGCAGCCAAGGACGGACACCCTCCTACGAGCAGTACTTC

size: -
V: TRBV27
J: TRBJ1-4
D: -
CDR3: CASSSPSRGEKLFF
DNA: TGTGCCAGCAGTTCCCCCAGCAGGGGCGAAAAACTGTTTTTT

size: -
V: TRBV24-1
J: TRBJ2-5
D: TRBD1
CDR3: CATSETRTGGGEETQYF
DNA: TGTGCCACCAGTGAGACTCGGACAGGGGGCGGTGAAGAGACCCAGTACTTC

size: -
V: TRBV12-3/TRBV12-4
J: TRBJ2-7
D: -
CDR3: CASSFTVDEQYF
DNA: TGTGCCAGCAGTTTCACAGTCGACGAGCAGTACTTC

size: -
V: TRBV30
J: TRBJ2-2
D: TRBD1
CDR3: CAWSHRTGRTGELFF
DNA: TGTGCCTGGAGCCACCGGACAGGGAGGACCGGGGAGCTGTTTTTT

size: -
V: TRBV7-8
J: TRBJ1-2
D: TRBD1
CDR3: CASSQDRVGYGYTF
DNA: TGTGCCAGCAGCCAAGACAGGGTGGGCTATGGCTACACCTTC

size: -
V: TRBV27
J: TRBJ2-4
D: TRBD2
CDR3: CASSLSNGGSGGLSIQYF
DNA: TGTGCCAGCAGTTTATCAAACGGGGGGAGCGGGGGGCTGAGCATTCAGTACTTC

size: once
V: TRBV19
J: TRBJ2-5
D: TRBD2
CDR3: CASSIGGGGKTQYF
DNA: TGTGCCAGTAGTATCGGTGGGGGGGGAAAGACCCAGTACTTC

size: -
V: TRBV7-2
J: TRBJ2-7
D: -
CDR3: CASSLTRETYEQYF
DNA: TGTGCCAGCAGCTTAACCAGGGAAACCTACGAGCAGTACTTC